This record looks at one T cell receptor beta chain sequence and its context. Its antigen is not known. The data stem from a study of shared clonotypes between healthy human individuals. General observations from the study: Larger estimated richness was generally seen in naive subsets than in memory subsets.

The protocol was immunoSEQ multiplex PCR, while the TCRdb copy is restricted to in-frame clones and leaves out a portion. This sample has millions of clones, with just under 95% found just once. Terminally differentiated effector memory CD45RA+ cells were left out of the naive CD8 fraction, which was CD45RO-negative and positively selected for CCR7. The donors, healthy adults who were HIV-negative, had experienced no recent acute infections or vaccinations. The junction had 10 bases not matched to a gene; V was cut back by 4 bases and J by 2 bases. Germline-derived CDR1 and CDR2 are MDHEN and SYDVKM. The CDR3 has 17 residues.

This receptor was identified in a man between 18 and 29 years old in good health. This rearrangement joins TRBV28 to TRBJ1-5; TRBD1 agrees at 8 bases. The sample taken for sequencing was naive CD8+ T cells sorted from blood. The CDR3 nucleotides are TGTGCCAGCAGTTCGCCTCATTCGGACAGGGGCAATCAGCCCCAGCATTTT. This sequence encodes CASSSPHSDRGNQPQHF. The full variable domain, completed using reference TRBV28 and TRBJ1-5, is DVKVTQSSRYLVKRTGEKVFLECVQDMDHENMFWYRQDPGLGLRLIYFSYDVKMKEKGDIPEGYSVSREKKERFSLILESASTNQTSMYLCASSSPHSDRGNQPQHFGDGTRLSIL.